A single sample gave rise to the 13 T cell receptor beta chains below, sequenced in a study of blood T cell repertoires in COVID-19. Sequencing was performed with immunoSEQ multiplex PCR; in TCRdb, only in-frame clones are kept and a portion is missing. The repertoire holds a few hundred thousand clones, with 84% as singletons. Sequenced: peripheral blood. These receptors were obtained from a woman aged 30 to 39 who had recovered from COVID-19.

Only one count was recorded for this clone. The V and J genes are TRBV5-1 and TRBJ1-4, with D perhaps matching TRBD1 (6 bases). This CDR3 contains 17 residues. The germline V gene has CDR1 SGHRS and CDR2 YFSETQ. V was cut by 6 bases and J by 3 bases, with 21 bases left in between. CDR3 amino acids: CASTLGQTSSSNEKLFF. CDR3 DNA sequence: TGCGCCAGCACCCTGGGACAAACTTCCTCCTCTAATGAAAAACTGTTTTTT.

The genes are TRBV9 and TRBJ2-1; TRBD1 is a possible D gene (6 bases). Germline-derived CDR1 and CDR2 are SGDLS and YYNGEE. V gave up 3 bases and J gave up 0 bases, with 10 bases separating them. This CDR3 is 15 amino acids long. The CDR3 DNA follows: TGTGCCAGCAGCGCCGGACAGTCCTCCTACAATGAGCAGTTCTTC. Translating it yields CASSAGQSSYNEQFF. The variable domain in full, completed from reference TRBV9 and TRBJ2-1, reads DSGVTQTPKHLITATGQRVTLRCSPRSGDLSVYWYQQSLDQGLQFLIQYYNGEERAKGNILERFSAQQFPDLHSELNLSSLELGDSALYFCASSAGQSSYNEQFFGPGTRLTVL.

This chain uses TRBV15 with TRBJ2-7; the match to TRBD1 covers 11 bases. Germline CDR1 reads LNHNV; CDR2 reads YYDKDF (reference sequence). The J segment lost 3 bases and the V segment lost 5 bases, leaving 9 bases of the junction unmatched. The length of the CDR3 is 16 residues. CDR3 residues: CATSGVTGTGGYEQYF. The CDR3, as DNA: TGTGCCACCAGCGGAGTCACCGGGACAGGGGGCTACGAGCAGTACTTC.

The V call is TRBV5-5, the J call TRBJ2-5; 7 positions match TRBD1. The CDR3 is 15 amino acids. V was pared by 0 bases and J by 4 bases, with 6 bases of the junction left unmatched. Germline CDR1 reads SGHKS; CDR2 reads YYEKEE (reference sequence). CDR3 loop: CASSLGTGVTETQYF. The CDR3 nucleotides read TGTGCCAGCAGCTTGGGGACAGGTGTCACAGAGACCCAGTACTTC.

The rearrangement uses TRBV7-9 and TRBJ2-1, with TRBD2 matching 13 bases. The CDR3 length is 14 residues. V trimming: 6 bases; J trimming: 7 bases; junction bases outside the gene matches: 3. Per the germline V gene, CDR1 is SEHNR and CDR2 is FQNEAQ (reference sequence). The CDR3, as DNA: TGTGCCAGCAGGAGGACTAGCGGGAGAAATGAGCAGTTCTTC. Its translation is CASRRTSGRNEQFF.

The gene calls are TRBV21-1 and TRBJ2-7; the table's D call of TRBD2 was not tested on the DNA. TRBV21-1 constitutes a pseudogene. The CDR3 covers 21 residues. The DNA of the CDR3 is TGTGCCACCACCAATATTCCCGGGCGGGGGGGGCACCGGGGCCCCACCTACGAGCAGTACTTC. It yields the protein CATTNIPGRGGHRGPTYEQYF.

The chain recombines TRBV27 with TRBJ2-6; 11 positions agree with TRBD1. V dropped 5 bases and J dropped 0; count of bases not matched to a gene: 6. The CDR3 contains 18 residues. Germline values: CDR1 MNHEY, CDR2 SMNVEV (reference sequence). This chain's CDR3 is CASSRRDRGGSGANVLTF. The CDR3 nucleotides read TGTGCCAGCAGTCGAAGGGACAGGGGGGGCTCTGGGGCCAACGTCCTGACTTTC.

The chain employs TRBV5-1 and TRBJ2-7, with D maybe TRBD1 (6 bases). The CDR3 totals 15 residues. Trimming removed 0 bases at V and 2 bases at J, with 12 bases between. The germline gives CDR1 SGHRS, CDR2 YFSETQ. CDR3 coding DNA: TGCGCCAGCAGCTTGGCCGAGACAGGAGCCTACGAGCAGTACTTC. Translating gives CASSLAETGAYEQYF.

This clone occurred a few times. This chain connects TRBV5-4 to TRBJ2-3; 7 bases agree with TRBD2. CDR1 is SGHNT and CDR2 is YYREEE in the germline V gene (reference sequence). With V trimmed by 0 bases and J by 5 bases, 12 bases remained unmatched. This CDR3 is 17 amino acids long. The CDR3 nucleotides read TGTGCCAGCAGCTTGGCCTTCGGCCCTAGCGGTGAAGATACGCAGTATTTT. Translating gives CASSLAFGPSGEDTQYF.

The chain links TRBV27 to TRBJ2-1; TRBD2 agrees at 9 bases. J lost 5 bases, V lost 5 bases, and 10 bases had no gene match. Germline CDR1 and CDR2: MNHEY and SMNVEV (reference sequence). This CDR3 has 16 residues. As DNA, the CDR3 is TGTGCCAGCAGTCCCAACTCGCTAGCGGGGCACAATGAGCAGTTCTTC. It encodes CASSPNSLAGHNEQFF.

The V call is TRBV7-9, the J call TRBJ2-1; TRBD1 might be the D (6 bases). The CDR3 covers 15 residues. Germline values: CDR1 SEHNR, CDR2 FQNEAQ (reference sequence). V was clipped by 2 bases and J by 2 bases, with 10 bases between them. CDR3 sequence reads: CASSLRAGAYNEQFF. The CDR3 DNA sequence: TGTGCCAGCAGCTTAAGGGCAGGGGCCTACAATGAGCAGTTCTTC. The variable domain in full, with the rest retrieved from reference TRBV7-9 and TRBJ2-1, is DTGVSQNPRHKITKRGQNVTFRCDPISEHNRLYWYRQTLGQGPEFLTYFQNEAQLEKSRLLSDRFSAERPKGSFSTLEIQRTEQGDSAMYLCASSLRAGAYNEQFFGPGTRLTVL.

The chain is built from TRBV5-1 and TRBJ1-2; 8 positions match TRBD1. CDR1 is SGHRS and CDR2 is YFSETQ in the germline V gene. The CDR3 covers 14 residues. Germline trimming cut 0 bases from V and 4 bases from J; bases unmatched to any gene: 2. The CDR3 nucleotides are TGCGCCAGCAGCTTGGCAGGGGGCACCTATGGCTACACCTTC. This gives the protein CASSLAGGTYGYTF.

This clone has more than one count but fewer than ten. The CDR3 region has the DNA TGTGCCAGCAGTTTATCAACCCCAGGGGATGGCTACACCTTC. This encodes CASSLSTPGDGYTF. The chain has TRBV27 and TRBJ1-2, with a possible D match to TRBD1 (6 bases). Germline lookup yields CDR1 MNHEY and CDR2 SMNVEV (reference sequence). Trimming cost V 0 bases and J 6 bases, with 11 bases left between them. The CDR3 loop spans 14 amino acids.